These T cell receptor beta chains were read from a single sample in a study of Graves' ophthalmopathy and Graves' hyperthyroidism. From the multiplex PCR reads, TCRdb called clonotypes with MiXCR, one entry per CDR3 protein. The data show over a million distinct CDR3 sequences, about 35% seen once. Sequenced sample: peripheral blood or thyroid tissue (not recorded which). All receptors derive from an adult man with Graves' hyperthyroidism. The CDR3 runs from the conserved cysteine through the conserved F or W. Fields, in order: V gene, J gene, CDR3 protein.

v_gene: TRBV20-1; j_gene: TRBJ2-7; CDR3aa: CSARGAGGSLWEQYF
v_gene: TRBV2; j_gene: TRBJ1-4; CDR3aa: CASSVSSEEKLFF
v_gene: TRBV15; j_gene: TRBJ1-2; CDR3aa: CATSSKDNPSYGYTF
v_gene: TRBV20-1; j_gene: TRBJ1-3; CDR3aa: CSARSPGSGNTIYF
v_gene: TRBV9; j_gene: TRBJ1-5; CDR3aa: CASSPGTGRADQPQHF
v_gene: TRBV7-8; j_gene: TRBJ1-2; CDR3aa: CASSLALTDRGQGGYTF
v_gene: TRBV15; j_gene: TRBJ1-4; CDR3aa: CATSKQGVGEKLFF
v_gene: TRBV7-2; j_gene: TRBJ1-5; CDR3aa: CASSLQASGQGFPQPQHF
v_gene: TRBV4-2; j_gene: TRBJ2-7; CDR3aa: CASSQDPPSGTEQYF
v_gene: TRBV6-5; j_gene: TRBJ2-7; CDR3aa: CASSYGQQTSYEQYF
v_gene: TRBV19; j_gene: TRBJ2-7; CDR3aa: CASSPPDRADYEQYF
v_gene: TRBV7-4; j_gene: TRBJ1-5; CDR3aa: CASSVEEQGGQPQHF
v_gene: TRBV7-6; j_gene: TRBJ2-3; CDR3aa: CASSFLSGGGTDTQYF
v_gene: TRBV2; j_gene: TRBJ1-5; CDR3aa: CASSENPEGGGQPQHF
v_gene: TRBV20-1; j_gene: TRBJ2-7; CDR3aa: CSAREVAGEVYEQYF